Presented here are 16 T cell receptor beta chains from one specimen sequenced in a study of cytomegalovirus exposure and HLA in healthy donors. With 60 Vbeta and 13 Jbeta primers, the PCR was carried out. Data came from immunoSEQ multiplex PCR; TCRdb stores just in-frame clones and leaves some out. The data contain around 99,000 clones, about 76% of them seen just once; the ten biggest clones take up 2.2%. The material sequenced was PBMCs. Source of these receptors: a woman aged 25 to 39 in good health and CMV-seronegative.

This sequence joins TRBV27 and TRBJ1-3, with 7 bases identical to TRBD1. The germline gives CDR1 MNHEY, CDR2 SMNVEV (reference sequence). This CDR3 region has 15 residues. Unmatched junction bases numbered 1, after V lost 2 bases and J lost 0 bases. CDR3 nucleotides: TGTGCCAGCAGTTTAGCAGGGGGCTCTGGAAACACCATATATTTT. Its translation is CASSLAGGSGNTIYF.

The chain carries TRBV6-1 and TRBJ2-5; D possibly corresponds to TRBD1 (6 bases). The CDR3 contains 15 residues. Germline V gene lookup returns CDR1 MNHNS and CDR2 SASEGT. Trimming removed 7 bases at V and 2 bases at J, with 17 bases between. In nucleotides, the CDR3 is TGTGCCAGCACCCAAACCAGGGGAAGACAAGAGACCCAGTACTTC. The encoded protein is CASTQTRGRQETQYF.

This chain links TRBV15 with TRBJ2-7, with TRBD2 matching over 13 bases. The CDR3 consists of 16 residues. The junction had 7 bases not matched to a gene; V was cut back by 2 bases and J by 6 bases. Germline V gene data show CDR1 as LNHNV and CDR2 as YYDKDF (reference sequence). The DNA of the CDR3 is TGTGCCACCAGCAGAAGCACTAGCGGGAGGGTTAGCGAGCAGTACTTC. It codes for CATSRSTSGRVSEQYF. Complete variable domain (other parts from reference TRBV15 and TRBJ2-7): DAMVIQNPRYQVTQFGKPVTLSCSQTLNHNVMYWYQQKSSQAPKLLFHYYDKDFNNEADTPDNFQSRRPNTSFCFLDIRSPGLGDTAMYLCATSRSTSGRVSEQYFGPGTRLTVT.

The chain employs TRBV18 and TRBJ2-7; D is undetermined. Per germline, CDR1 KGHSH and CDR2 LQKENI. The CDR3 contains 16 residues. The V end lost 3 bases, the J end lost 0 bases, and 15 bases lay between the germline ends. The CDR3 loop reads CASSPNTRTLSYEQYF. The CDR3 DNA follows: TGTGCCAGCTCACCCAATACACGAACCCTCTCCTACGAGCAGTACTTC.

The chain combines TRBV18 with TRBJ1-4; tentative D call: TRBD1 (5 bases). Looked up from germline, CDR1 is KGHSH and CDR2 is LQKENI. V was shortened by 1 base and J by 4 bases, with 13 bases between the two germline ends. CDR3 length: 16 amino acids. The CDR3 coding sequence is TGTGCCAGCTCACCACTTTCGACAGAAAGTAATGAAAAACTGTTTTTT. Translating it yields CASSPLSTESNEKLFF.

The CDR3 DNA reads TGTGCCAGCAGCGCTAAACTAGCGGGAGGTTACGAGCAGTACTTC. Translating gives CASSAKLAGGYEQYF. The chain carries TRBV6-1 and TRBJ2-5, with 12 bases aligning to TRBD2. The DNA end lines up better with TRBJ2-7; the J call may be wrong. Germline CDR1 is MNHNS and CDR2 is SASEGT. The CDR3 contains 15 residues.

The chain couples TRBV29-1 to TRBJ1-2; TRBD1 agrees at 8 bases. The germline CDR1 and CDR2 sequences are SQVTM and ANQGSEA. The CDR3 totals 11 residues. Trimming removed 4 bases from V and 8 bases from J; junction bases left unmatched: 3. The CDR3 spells CSVGAGGGYTF. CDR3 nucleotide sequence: TGCAGCGTTGGCGCAGGGGGCGGCTACACCTTC.

In DNA form, the CDR3 reads TGTGCCACCCGACAGGGGCTTGGAACCGGGGAGCTGTTTTTT. This gives the protein CATRQGLGTGELFF. This chain links TRBV6-5 with TRBJ2-2; 8 bases are shared with TRBD1. This CDR3 has 14 residues. CDR1 MNHEY and CDR2 SVGAGI come from the germline V gene. V shed 10 bases, J shed 5 bases, and the junction held 9 bases outside the gene matches.

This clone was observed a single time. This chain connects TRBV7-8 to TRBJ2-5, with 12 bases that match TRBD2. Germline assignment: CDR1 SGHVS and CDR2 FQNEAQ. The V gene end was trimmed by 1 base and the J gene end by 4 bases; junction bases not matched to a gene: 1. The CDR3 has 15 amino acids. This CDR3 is CASSLELAGGETQYF. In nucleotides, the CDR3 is TGTGCCAGCAGCTTAGAACTAGCGGGAGGAGAGACCCAGTACTTC.

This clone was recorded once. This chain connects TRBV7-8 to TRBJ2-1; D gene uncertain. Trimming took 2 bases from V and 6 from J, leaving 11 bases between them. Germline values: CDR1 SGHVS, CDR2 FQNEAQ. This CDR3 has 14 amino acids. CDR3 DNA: TGTGCCAGCAGCTTACCCTACCTCCCCAATGAGCAGTTCTTC. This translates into CASSLPYLPNEQFF.

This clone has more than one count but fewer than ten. The CDR3 nucleotides read TGCAGCGTTGGGCAGGGTCAAGAGACCCAGTACTTC. As protein: CSVGQGQETQYF. This chain joins TRBV29-1 and TRBJ2-5; weak D call: TRBD1 (5 bases). Trimming removed 4 bases from V and 2 bases from J, with 8 bases in between. Germline CDR1 reads SQVTM; CDR2 reads ANQGSEA. CDR3 length: 12 amino acids.

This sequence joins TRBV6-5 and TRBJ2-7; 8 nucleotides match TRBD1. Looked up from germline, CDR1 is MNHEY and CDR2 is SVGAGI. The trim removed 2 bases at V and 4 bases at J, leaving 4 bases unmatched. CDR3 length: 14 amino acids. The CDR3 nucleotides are TGTGCCAGCAGTTACGACAGGGGAGTTTACGAGCAGTACTTC. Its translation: CASSYDRGVYEQYF.

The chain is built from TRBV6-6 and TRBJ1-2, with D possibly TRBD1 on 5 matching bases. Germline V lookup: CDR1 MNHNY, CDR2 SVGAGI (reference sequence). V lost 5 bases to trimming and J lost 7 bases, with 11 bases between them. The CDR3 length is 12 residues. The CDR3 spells CASSPQGSGYTF. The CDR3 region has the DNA TGTGCCAGCAGTCCCCAGGGCAGTGGCTACACCTTC.

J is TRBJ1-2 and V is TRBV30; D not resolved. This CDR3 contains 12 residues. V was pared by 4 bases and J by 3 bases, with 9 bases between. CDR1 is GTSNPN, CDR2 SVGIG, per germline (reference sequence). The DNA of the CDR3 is TGTGCCTGGACTGACGGGGACTATGGCTACACCTTC. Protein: CAWTDGDYGYTF.

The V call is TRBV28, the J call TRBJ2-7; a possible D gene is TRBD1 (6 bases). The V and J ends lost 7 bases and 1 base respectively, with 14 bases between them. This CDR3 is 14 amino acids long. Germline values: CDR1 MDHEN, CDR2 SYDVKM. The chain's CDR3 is CASIRSTGSYEQYF. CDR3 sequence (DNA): TGTGCCAGCATCAGATCTACAGGGTCCTACGAGCAGTACTTC.

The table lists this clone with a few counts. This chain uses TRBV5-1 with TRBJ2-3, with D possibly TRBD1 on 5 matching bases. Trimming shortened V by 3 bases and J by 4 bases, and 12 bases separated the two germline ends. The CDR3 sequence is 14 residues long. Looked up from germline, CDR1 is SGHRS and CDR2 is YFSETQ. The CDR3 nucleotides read TGCGCCAGCAGCTCCTGGCAGGGCTCAGATACGCAGTATTTT. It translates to CASSSWQGSDTQYF.